This entry describes one T cell receptor (beta chain). This sample stems from a study of blood T cell repertoires in COVID-19. Overall study: COVID-19 samples collected from the United States, Italy and Spain covered acute and convalescent phases. PBMCs, B-cell-depleted T cells, or T cells provided the cDNA or gDNA that made up the material.

Authors' data handling: For nucleated cells, counts were estimated from reference gene primer amplification. The repertoire was sequenced with immunoSEQ multiplex PCR; TCRdb's copy has only in-frame clones and lacks some. The V and J calls and clone size were taken over from that table, and D and trimming were inferred from the DNA. This sample has 250,000 to 350,000 clones, with around 86% found just once. The material sequenced was peripheral blood. This receptor was identified in a woman younger than 45 with active or convalescent COVID-19.

CDR3 residues: CASSIFLQGAYTF. Written as DNA, the CDR3 is TGTGCCAGTAGTATCTTCCTGCAGGGGGCCTACACCTTC. The chain combines TRBV19 with TRBJ1-2; the match to TRBD1 covers 8 bases. The CDR3 runs 13 residues. Trimming took 3 bases from V and 10 from J; bases not matched to a gene: 7. The germline gives CDR1 LNHDA, CDR2 SQIVND (reference sequence).